This T cell receptor (beta chain) came from a study of blood T cells in healthy people across ages. Using a J-beta primer mix together with a sample-barcoded 5' primer, a second PCR was run for roughly 6 to 11 cycles. TCRdb re-analysed the 5' RACE reads in MiXCR, keeping a single row per CDR3 protein. The top ten clones hold about 0.69% of a sample with over a million distinct CDR3 sequences, under 30% of them seen once. Study-wide results and limits: Expanded clonotype shifts may have been confounded, as the donors had an unknown CMV status. Measured against age, TCR beta diversity per million T cells decreased in a roughly linear manner.

The V and J ends lost 2 bases and 3 bases, in that order; junction bases with no gene match: 8. The CDR3 runs to 15 residues. CDR1 is SQVTM and CDR2 is ANQGSEA in the germline V gene. For this clonotype: Its antigen is not known.

This same sample was also part of a study on T cells of mothers and their children.

The sequence was collected from a girl aged 2-15 years in good health. The rearrangement joins TRBV29-1 to TRBJ2-7; 9 nucleotides agree with TRBD1. The sequenced sample was blood. CDR3 region: CSVESEQGADYEQYF. In DNA, the CDR3 is TGCAGCGTTGAATCCGAACAGGGGGCAGACTACGAGCAGTACTTC.